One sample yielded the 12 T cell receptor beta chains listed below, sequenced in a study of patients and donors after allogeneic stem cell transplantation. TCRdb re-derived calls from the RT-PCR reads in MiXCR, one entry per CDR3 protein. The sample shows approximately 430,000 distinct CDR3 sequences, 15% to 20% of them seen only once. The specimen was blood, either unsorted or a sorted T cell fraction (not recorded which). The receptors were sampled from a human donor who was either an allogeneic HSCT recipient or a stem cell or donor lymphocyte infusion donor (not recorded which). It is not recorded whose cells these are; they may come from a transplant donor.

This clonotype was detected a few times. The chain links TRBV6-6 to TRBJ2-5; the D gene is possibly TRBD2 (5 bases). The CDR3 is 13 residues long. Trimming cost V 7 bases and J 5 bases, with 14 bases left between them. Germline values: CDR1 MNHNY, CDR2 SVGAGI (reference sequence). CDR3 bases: TGTGCCAGCACGGGTGGCCAGCGGGAGACCCAGTACTTC. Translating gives CASTGGQRETQYF.

CDR3 sequence: CASRGGGTGELFF. The DNA of the CDR3 is TGTGCCAGCCGGGGCGGGGGGACCGGGGAGCTGTTTTTT. The chain couples TRBV6-1 to TRBJ2-2; 8 bases map to TRBD2. Trimming cost V 8 bases and J 5 bases; bases outside gene matches: 4. Germline V gives CDR1 MNHNS, CDR2 SASEGT. This CDR3 is built from 13 residues.

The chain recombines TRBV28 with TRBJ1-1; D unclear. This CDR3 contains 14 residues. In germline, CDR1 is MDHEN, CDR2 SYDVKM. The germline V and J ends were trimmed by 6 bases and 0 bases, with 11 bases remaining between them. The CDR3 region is CASREGTMNTEAFF. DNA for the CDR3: TGTGCCAGCAGAGAAGGAACCATGAACACTGAAGCTTTCTTT.

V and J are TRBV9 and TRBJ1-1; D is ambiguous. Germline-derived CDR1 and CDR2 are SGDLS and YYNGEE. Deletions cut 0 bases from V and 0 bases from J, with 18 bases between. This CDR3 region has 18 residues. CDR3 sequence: CASSVGPGGRDLNTEAFF. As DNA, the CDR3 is TGTGCCAGCAGCGTAGGCCCCGGCGGGCGAGACTTGAACACTGAAGCTTTCTTT.

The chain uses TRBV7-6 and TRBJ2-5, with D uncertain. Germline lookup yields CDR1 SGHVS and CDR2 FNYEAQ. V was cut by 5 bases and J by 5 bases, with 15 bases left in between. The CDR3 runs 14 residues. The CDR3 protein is CASSLEFTRETQYF. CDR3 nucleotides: TGTGCCAGCAGCCTAGAATTCACCCGGGAGACCCAGTACTTC. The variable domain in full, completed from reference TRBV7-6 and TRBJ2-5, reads GAGVSQSPRYKVTKRGQDVALRCDPISGHVSLYWYRQALGQGPEFLTYFNYEAQQDKSGLPNDRFSAERPEGSISTLTIQRTEQRDSAMYRCASSLEFTRETQYFGPGTRLLVL.

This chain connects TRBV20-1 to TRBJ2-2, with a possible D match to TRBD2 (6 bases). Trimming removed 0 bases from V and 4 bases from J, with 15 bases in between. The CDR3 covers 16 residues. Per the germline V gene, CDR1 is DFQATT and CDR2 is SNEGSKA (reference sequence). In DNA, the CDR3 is TGCAGTGCTAGAGAGGGAGGTCAGAAAGCCACCGGGGAGCTGTTTTTT. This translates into CSAREGGQKATGELFF.

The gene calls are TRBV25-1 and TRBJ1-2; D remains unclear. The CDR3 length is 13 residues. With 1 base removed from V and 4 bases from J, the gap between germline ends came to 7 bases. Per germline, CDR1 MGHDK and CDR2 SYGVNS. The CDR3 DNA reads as TGTGCCAGCAGTGAATTAGGGTCCTATGGCTACACCTTC. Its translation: CASSELGSYGYTF.

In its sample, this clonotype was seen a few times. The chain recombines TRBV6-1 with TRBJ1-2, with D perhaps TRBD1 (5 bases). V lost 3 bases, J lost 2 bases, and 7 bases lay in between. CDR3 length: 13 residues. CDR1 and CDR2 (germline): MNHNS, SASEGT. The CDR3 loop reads CASSEKGNYGYTF. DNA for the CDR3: TGTGCCAGCAGTGAGAAGGGGAACTATGGCTACACCTTC.

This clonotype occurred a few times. The CDR3 DNA is TGTGCCAGCAGCCGGACAGGGCGGCATGATCTTCCTTGGAATGAGCAGTTCTTC. It is translated as CASSRTGRHDLPWNEQFF. J is TRBJ2-1 and V is TRBV6-1; 8 nucleotides match TRBD1. The V and J ends lost 6 bases and 7 bases, in that order; junction bases with no gene match: 20. Germline CDR1 reads MNHNS; CDR2 reads SASEGT. The CDR3 has 18 residues.

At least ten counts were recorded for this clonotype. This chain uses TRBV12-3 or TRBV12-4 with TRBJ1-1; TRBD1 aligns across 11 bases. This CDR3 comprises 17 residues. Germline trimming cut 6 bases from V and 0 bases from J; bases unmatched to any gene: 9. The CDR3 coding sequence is TGTGCCAGCAGCCCCCCGGACAGGGGGCAGGTGAACACTGAAGCTTTCTTT. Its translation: CASSPPDRGQVNTEAFF.

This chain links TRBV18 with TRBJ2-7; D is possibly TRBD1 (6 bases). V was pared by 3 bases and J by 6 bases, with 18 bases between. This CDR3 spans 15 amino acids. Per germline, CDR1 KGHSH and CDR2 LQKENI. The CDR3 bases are TGTGCCAGCTCACCCTTGAGGGGGACAACAGGCGAGCAGTACTTC. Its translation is CASSPLRGTTGEQYF.

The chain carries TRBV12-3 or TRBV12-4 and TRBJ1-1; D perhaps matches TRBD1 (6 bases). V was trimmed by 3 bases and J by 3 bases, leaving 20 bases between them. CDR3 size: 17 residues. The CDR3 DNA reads TGTGCCAGCAGTTTGCGCCCTGGTTGGGGGCGGGACACTGAAGCTTTCTTT. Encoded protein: CASSLRPGWGRDTEAFF.